This T cell receptor beta chain was documented in a study of blood T cell repertoires in COVID-19. Across the whole study: T cells, B-cell-depleted T cells, or PBMCs provided the cDNA or gDNA that served as material.

Method: immunoSEQ multiplex PCR; TCRdb's copy keeps in-frame clones and lacks some. The sample holds more than 85,000 clones, roughly 79% seen once. Trimming removed 5 bases at V and 5 bases at J, with 16 bases between. This CDR3 spans 14 amino acids. Per germline, CDR1 SGHRS and CDR2 YFSETQ. This receptor was taken from a man older than 75 with acute or convalescent COVID-19. Material for sequencing was peripheral blood. V is TRBV5-1 and J is TRBJ1-2; tentative D call: TRBD1 (6 bases). The CDR3 DNA sequence: TGCGCCAGCAGGCGTGGGGACACCCTTTATGGCTACACCTTC. Protein sequence: CASRRGDTLYGYTF. The full variable domain, completed using reference TRBV5-1 and TRBJ1-2, is KAGVTQTPRYLIKTRGQQVTLSCSPISGHRSVSWYQQTPGQGLQFLFEYFSETQRNKGNFPGRFSGRQFSNSRSEMNVSTLELGDSALYLCASRRGDTLYGYTFGSGTRLTVV.